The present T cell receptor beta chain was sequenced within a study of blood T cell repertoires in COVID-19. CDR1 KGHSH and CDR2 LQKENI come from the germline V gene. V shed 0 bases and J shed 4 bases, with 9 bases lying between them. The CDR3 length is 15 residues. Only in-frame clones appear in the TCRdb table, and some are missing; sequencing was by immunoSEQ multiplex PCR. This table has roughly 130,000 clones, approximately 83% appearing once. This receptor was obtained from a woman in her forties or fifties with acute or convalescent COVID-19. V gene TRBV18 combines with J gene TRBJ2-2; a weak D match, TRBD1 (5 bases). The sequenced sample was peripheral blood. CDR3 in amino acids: CASSPPARATGELFF. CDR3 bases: TGTGCCAGCTCACCACCGGCCAGGGCCACCGGGGAGCTGTTTTTT.